Below, 14 T cell receptor beta chains from the same sample are listed, as sequenced in a study of CD8 T cells in ankylosing spondylitis. TCRdb used MiXCR to reprocess the 5' RACE reads, holding one entry per CDR3 protein. The table lists roughly 230,000 distinct CDR3 sequences, approximately 8% of them singletons, with roughly 5% in the top ten. Sequencing was performed on blood, either unsorted or a sorted T cell fraction (not recorded which). The receptor source for this set is a female donor with ankylosing spondylitis or in good health (not recorded which).

This clonotype showed up many times. Here the CDR3 reads CASSAGSYGYTF. The CDR3 DNA follows: TGTGCCAGCAGCGCGGGCTCCTATGGCTACACCTTC. The rearrangement links TRBV7-9 to TRBJ1-2; D gene ambiguous. Deletions cut 5 bases from V and 4 bases from J, with 8 bases between. CDR3 length equals 12 residues. Germline-derived CDR1 and CDR2 are SEHNR and FQNEAQ (reference sequence).

This clonotype appeared many times. The chain employs TRBV6-5 and TRBJ2-1; TRBD1 matches at 7 bases. The CDR3 loop spans 13 amino acids. The germline gives CDR1 MNHEY, CDR2 SVGAGI. V shed 2 bases and J 10 bases; nucleotides not matched to a gene: 5. CDR3 sequence reads: CASSYGRGREQFF. CDR3 nucleotide sequence: TGTGCCAGCAGTTACGGTAGGGGGCGGGAGCAGTTCTTC.

This clonotype was recorded many times. The chain combines TRBV29-1 with TRBJ2-2; TRBD1 matches 9 bases. CDR3 length: 13 residues. V gave up 6 bases and J gave up 4 bases; unmatched junction bases: 3. Germline V gene lookup returns CDR1 SQVTM and CDR2 ANQGSEA. The CDR3 DNA follows: TGCAGCGTCGGACAGGGGATCACCGGGGAGCTGTTTTTT. Translating gives CSVGQGITGELFF.

This clonotype has more than one count but fewer than ten. V gene TRBV4-2 combines with J gene TRBJ1-2; D remains ambiguous. From germline, CDR1 is LGHNA and CDR2 YNFKEQ. The CDR3 sequence is 14 residues long. Trimming cost V 4 bases and J 2 bases, with 11 bases left between them. The CDR3 DNA is TGTGCCAGCAGCCCTCAAACACCAAACTATGGCTACACCTTC. Its translation: CASSPQTPNYGYTF.

This clonotype appeared many times. V and J are TRBV2 and TRBJ1-2; D call uncertain. The CDR3 is 14 residues long. The ends were cut back, 6 bases at V and 2 bases at J, with 13 bases in the middle. Germline V gene sequence: CDR1 SNHLY, CDR2 FYNNEI. CDR3 nucleotide sequence: TGTGCCAGCAGCGACCCAGGCTTGAACTATGGCTACACCTTC. It specifies CASSDPGLNYGYTF.

This clonotype has at least ten counts. The chain employs TRBV6-5 and TRBJ2-7; D is unresolved. CDR3 size: 14 residues. With 2 bases removed from V and 3 bases from J, the gap between germline ends came to 11 bases. Looked up from germline, CDR1 is MNHEY and CDR2 is SVGAGI. The CDR3 protein is CASSYAQGVYEQYF. CDR3 DNA sequence: TGTGCCAGCAGTTACGCACAAGGAGTCTACGAGCAGTACTTC.

The sample holds many counts of this clonotype. The rearrangement uses TRBV5-1 and TRBJ1-1; TRBD1 agrees at 7 bases. The germline gives CDR1 SGHRS, CDR2 YFSETQ. The CDR3 contains 14 residues. The V gene end was trimmed by 4 bases and the J gene end by 4 bases; junction bases not matched to a gene: 7. CDR3 DNA: TGCGCCAGCAGCGCCACAGGGGCTGTCACTGAAGCTTTCTTT. Translation: CASSATGAVTEAFF.

This clonotype was seen repeatedly, ten times or more. The rearrangement joins TRBV6-2 or TRBV6-3 to TRBJ2-7; 7 bases are shared with TRBD1. The junction had 12 bases not matched to a gene; V was cut back by 6 bases and J by 4 bases. The CDR3 has 15 amino acids. Germline loops: CDR1 MNHEY, CDR2 SVGEGT. CDR3 nucleotides: TGTGCCAGCAGAAGGGGGCACTTGAAGGCGTACGAGCAGTACTTC. Residues: CASRRGHLKAYEQYF.

In its sample, this clonotype was seen a few times. This chain joins TRBV20-1 and TRBJ2-1; the match to TRBD2 covers 7 bases. Looked up from germline, CDR1 is DFQATT and CDR2 is SNEGSKA (reference sequence). Trimming cost V 6 bases and J 9 bases; bases outside gene matches: 14. This CDR3 contains 14 residues. This CDR3 is CSAPFGAGSREQFF. The CDR3 bases are TGCAGTGCCCCTTTTGGAGCGGGATCGCGTGAGCAGTTCTTC.

This clonotype has at least ten counts. V gene TRBV12-3 or TRBV12-4 combines with J gene TRBJ1-5; D possibly corresponds to TRBD1 (5 bases). The CDR3 covers 13 residues. V lost 0 bases and J 7 bases, leaving 7 bases between the germline ends. The DNA of the CDR3 is TGTGCCAGCAGTTTAGCGGGGGACCAGCCCCAGCATTTT. Its translation is CASSLAGDQPQHF.

The chain employs TRBV7-9 and TRBJ1-2, with 10 positions matching TRBD1. Germline CDR1 is SEHNR and CDR2 is FQNEAQ (reference sequence). The CDR3 consists of 14 residues. Trimming took 3 bases from V and 6 from J; bases not matched to a gene: 4. The CDR3 nucleotides read TGTGCCAGCAGCTTGGGACAGGGGAGGAATGGCTACACCTTC. It specifies CASSLGQGRNGYTF.

This clonotype came up many times. The genes are TRBV20-1 and TRBJ1-1; D call uncertain. This CDR3 has 11 amino acids. The V end lost 4 bases, the J end lost 3 bases, and 6 bases lay between the germline ends. Germline V lookup: CDR1 DFQATT, CDR2 SNEGSKA (reference sequence). CDR3 amino acids: CSATEDTEAFF. The CDR3 nucleotides are TGCAGTGCTACCGAGGACACTGAAGCTTTCTTT.

This clonotype has at least ten counts. The gene calls are TRBV29-1 and TRBJ1-3; D ambiguous. The CDR3 loop spans 14 amino acids. V was shortened by 1 base and J by 0 bases, with 7 bases between the two germline ends. Germline CDR1 is SQVTM and CDR2 is ANQGSEA. CDR3 protein: CSVEAVSSGNTIYF. CDR3 nucleotides: TGCAGCGTTGAAGCTGTGAGCTCTGGAAACACCATATATTTT.

This clonotype was observed many times. The chain couples TRBV4-2 to TRBJ2-1, with D hard to call. Between the trimmed V and J ends, which lost 3 bases and 9 bases, there was a span of 18 bases. This CDR3 is built from 15 residues. CDR1 and CDR2 from the germline V gene are LGHNA and YNFKEQ. CDR3 bases: TGTGCCAGCAGCCAGGATCACGCGAGAGTGACTGAGCAGTTCTTC. Translated: CASSQDHARVTEQFF.